What follows are 5 T cell receptor beta chains derived from one specimen sequenced in a study of cytomegalovirus exposure and HLA in healthy donors. Both 60 Vbeta primers and 13 Jbeta primers went into the PCR. Sequenced by immunoSEQ multiplex PCR; TCRdb stores in-frame clones only, minus some. The sample lists roughly 140,000 clones, about four fifths occurring once. Sequenced sample: PBMCs. All receptors come from a woman in her thirties or forties in good health and CMV-seropositive.

This chain joins TRBV29-1 and TRBJ2-7, with 13 bases lining up with TRBD2. Unmatched junction bases numbered 3, after V lost 7 bases and J lost 3 bases. The CDR3 runs 13 residues. In germline, CDR1 is SQVTM, CDR2 ANQGSEA. The CDR3: CSARTSGSYEQYF. The CDR3 DNA reads TGCAGCGCCCGGACTAGCGGGAGCTACGAGCAGTACTTC.

The chain is built from TRBV7-9 and TRBJ1-2; maybe TRBD1 (5 bases). Germline assignment: CDR1 SEHNR and CDR2 FQNEAQ (reference sequence). This CDR3 contains 13 residues. The V end was cut by 8 bases, the J end by 4 bases, with 14 bases between. The CDR3 nucleotides are TGTGCCAGCTCCCGCGGGGCCCCCTATGGCTACACCTTC. This encodes CASSRGAPYGYTF. Looking up the rest from reference TRBV7-9 and TRBJ1-2 gives the full variable domain: DTGVSQNPRHKITKRGQNVTFRCDPISEHNRLYWYRQTLGQGPEFLTYFQNEAQLEKSRLLSDRFSAERPKGSFSTLEIQRTEQGDSAMYLCASSRGAPYGYTFGSGTRLTVV.

The chain employs TRBV11-3 and TRBJ2-1; no firm D call. Per germline, CDR1 SGHNT and CDR2 YENEEA. V was clipped by 2 bases and J by 6 bases, with 8 bases between them. The CDR3 runs 13 residues. CDR3 coding DNA: TGTGCCAGCAGCTTAAACCAGGCCAATGAGCAGTTCTTC. Translation: CASSLNQANEQFF. Filled out from reference TRBV11-3 and TRBJ2-1, the complete variable domain reads EAGVVQSPRYKIIEKKQPVAFWCNPISGHNTLYWYLQNLGQGPELLIRYENEEAVDDSQLPKDRFSAERLKGVDSTLKIQPAELGDSAVYLCASSLNQANEQFFGPGTRLTVL.

The chain uses TRBV27 and TRBJ2-7; D is possibly TRBD2 (6 bases). The CDR3 has 13 amino acids. Trimming cost V 5 bases and J 6 bases, with 14 bases left between them. CDR1 is MNHEY and CDR2 is SMNVEV in the germline V gene (reference sequence). CDR3 protein: CASSPSLAFEQYF. The CDR3 DNA sequence: TGTGCCAGCAGTCCCTCCCTAGCGTTCGAGCAGTACTTC.

V usage is TRBV2 and J usage is TRBJ2-1, with TRBD1 matching 7 bases. Germline V gives CDR1 SNHLY, CDR2 FYNNEI. The CDR3 has 13 residues. The V gene end was trimmed by 9 bases and the J gene end by 6 bases; junction bases not matched to a gene: 8. The CDR3 coding sequence is TGTGCCAGGTACCGGGACAGTATCAATGAGCAGTTCTTC. It specifies CARYRDSINEQFF. Full variable domain (rest looked up from reference TRBV2 and TRBJ2-1): EPEVTQTPSHQVTQMGQEVILRCVPISNHLYFYWYRQILGQKVEFLVSFYNNEISEKSEIFDDQFSVERPDGSNFTLKIRSTKLEDSAMYFCARYRDSINEQFFGPGTRLTVL.